This note documents a single TCR beta chain sequence. Antigen unknown. The data are from a study of post-analysis software for immune sequencing data. For the study at large: Secondary progressive, relapsing-remitting and progressive-relapsing multiple sclerosis were among the included disease courses.

Sequencing libraries made from TCR beta cDNA carried unique molecular identifiers. TCRdb fed the PCR reads into MiXCR, producing one record per CDR3 protein. The sample lists 350,000 to 500,000 distinct CDR3 sequences, less than 40% seen once, with approximately 7.1% in the top ten. Study results and caveats: Co-batched samples clustered tightly together by F measure. For normalized Chao1 diversity, multiple sclerosis patients scored significantly lower than controls did.

The sequenced sample was blood. This sequence was found in a girl aged 2 to 9 with multiple sclerosis.

This CDR3 is CASSQGPGLAGTDTQYF. In DNA, the CDR3 is TGCGCCAGCAGCCAAGGGCCGGGACTAGCGGGCACAGATACGCAGTATTTT. The chain is built from TRBV4-3 and TRBJ2-3; 11 bases fit TRBD2. Trimming removed 1 base from V and 1 base from J; junction bases left unmatched: 4. CDR3 size: 17 residues. Germline-derived CDR1 and CDR2 are LGHNA and YSLEER.